Following are 22 T cell receptor beta chains from one sample sequenced in a study of T cells in Graves' hyperthyroidism and ophthalmopathy. Authors of the study amplified TCR beta CDR3 regions from RNA transcripts. TCR CDR3 underwent first-round RT-PCR with the HTBI primer set. MiXCR was run by TCRdb on the multiplex PCR reads, yielding one entry per CDR3 protein. The table has hundreds of thousands of distinct CDR3 sequences, 15% to 20% seen once. The sequencing sample was made of blood. All receptors derive from a woman aged 18-29 years with Graves' hyperthyroidism.

This clonotype was observed many times. The chain links TRBV5-1 to TRBJ1-2; TRBD1 might be the D (6 bases). Trimming stripped 0 bases from V and 3 bases from J, with 12 bases between. The CDR3 length is 15 residues. Germline V gene data show CDR1 as SGHRS and CDR2 as YFSETQ. The CDR3 DNA sequence: TGCGCCAGCAGCTTGGTGGTGTCAGGGGACTATGGCTACACCTTC. Its protein product is CASSLVVSGDYGYTF.

With regard to this clonotype: This may stem from a read error, because a much larger clone lies one nucleotide away. The chain combines TRBV7-3 with TRBJ2-2; D possibly matches TRBD1 or TRBD2 (5 bases each). The germline V gene encodes CDR1 SGHTA and CDR2 FQGTGA. The CDR3 totals 14 residues. The CDR3 protein is CASSLWPGTGELCF. The CDR3 region has the DNA TGTGCCAGCAGCTTATGGCCAGGGACCGGGGAGCTGTGTTTT.

Ten or more counts support this clonotype. The chain has TRBV19 and TRBJ2-2, with D possibly TRBD1 on 5 matching bases. The CDR3 is made up of 16 amino acids. V was clipped by 6 bases and J by 0 bases, with 14 bases between them. From germline, CDR1 is LNHDA and CDR2 SQIVND (reference sequence). CDR3: CASRGDTASNTGELFF. In nucleotides, the CDR3 is TGTGCCAGTAGAGGGGATACCGCGTCGAACACCGGGGAGCTGTTTTTT.

In its sample, this clonotype was seen many times. The rearrangement links TRBV5-1 to TRBJ2-7, with TRBD2 as a possible D gene (7 bases). The CDR3 length is 14 residues. Trimming took off 3 bases at V and 6 bases at J, with 16 bases between the two ends. The germline V gene encodes CDR1 SGHRS and CDR2 YFSETQ. The CDR3 sequence is CASSYDGGPREQYF. The CDR3 DNA is TGCGCCAGCAGCTACGACGGGGGGCCGCGCGAGCAGTACTTC.

This clonotype was observed many times. The rearrangement joins TRBV28 to TRBJ2-6, with TRBD1 matching over 7 bases. V shed 6 bases and J 1 base; nucleotides not matched to a gene: 21. Germline V gene data show CDR1 as MDHEN and CDR2 as SYDVKM. CDR3 size: 21 residues. The CDR3 sequence: CASSPRTRLNRGGSGANVLTF. CDR3 nucleotide sequence: TGTGCCAGCAGCCCTCGCACACGACTAAACAGGGGTGGGTCTGGGGCCAACGTCCTGACTTTC. The full variable domain, rest sourced from reference TRBV28 and TRBJ2-6, is DVKVTQSSRYLVKRTGEKVFLECVQDMDHENMFWYRQDPGLGLRLIYFSYDVKMKEKGDIPEGYSVSREKKERFSLILESASTNQTSMYLCASSPRTRLNRGGSGANVLTFGAGSRLTVL.

The V call is TRBV5-8, the J call TRBJ2-4; possibly TRBD1 for D (5 bases). CDR3 size: 16 residues. V lost 0 bases to trimming and J lost 3 bases, with 13 bases between them. The germline gives CDR1 SGHTS, CDR2 YDEGEE. As DNA, the CDR3 is TGTGCCAGCAGCTTGGAGGGGTTGATCCTCAAAAACATTCAGTACTTC. This translates into CASSLEGLILKNIQYF.

The table lists this clonotype with many counts. The chain combines TRBV20-1 with TRBJ2-5; 9 bases align to TRBD1. Germline V gives CDR1 DFQATT, CDR2 SNEGSKA (reference sequence). V lost 2 bases and J lost 5; bases outside the gene matches: 6. CDR3 length: 14 residues. CDR3 DNA sequence: TGCAGTGCTAGATGGGACAGGGAGGTTGAGACCCAGTACTTC. Translated, it gives CSARWDREVETQYF.

The chain employs TRBV24-1 and TRBJ1-1; D not certain. CDR3 length: 15 amino acids. Trimming shortened V by 2 bases and J by 0 bases, and 9 bases separated the two germline ends. Germline V gene lookup returns CDR1 KGHDR and CDR2 SFDVKD. CDR3 residues: CATSDSRRLNTEAFF. The DNA of the CDR3 is TGTGCCACCAGTGATTCGCGACGGTTGAACACTGAAGCTTTCTTT.

This clonotype was detected many times. The chain combines TRBV20-1 with TRBJ2-7; D may be TRBD2 (5 bases). Germline CDR1 is DFQATT and CDR2 is SNEGSKA (reference sequence). Trimming pared 2 bases from V and 1 base from J, leaving 12 bases between. The CDR3 is 14 amino acids. This CDR3 is CSARFEGWSYEQYF. The CDR3 coding sequence is TGCAGTGCTAGATTTGAGGGCTGGTCCTACGAGCAGTACTTC.

Ten or more counts support this clonotype. The chain's CDR3 is CASSRFDRNTEAFF. DNA for the CDR3: TGTGCCAGCAGTCGCTTTGACAGGAACACTGAAGCTTTCTTT. This chain uses TRBV6-1 with TRBJ1-1, with D perhaps matching TRBD1 (5 bases). The CDR3 runs 14 residues. Germline V lookup: CDR1 MNHNS, CDR2 SASEGT. Trimming left V 5 bases short and J 1 base short, with 11 bases between.

This clonotype was counted at least ten times. The chain employs TRBV12-3 or TRBV12-4 and TRBJ1-5; TRBD1 matches at 8 bases. The V segment lost 5 bases and the J segment 7 bases; nucleotides outside the gene matches: 7. The CDR3 is 14 amino acids. The CDR3 DNA follows: TGTGCCAGCAGTGTGGACAGGGTGTTACAGCCCCAGCATTTT. It codes for CASSVDRVLQPQHF.

This clonotype came up many times. The rearrangement joins TRBV2 to TRBJ2-5; 11 nucleotides match TRBD2. Germline trimming cut 6 bases from V and 2 bases from J; bases unmatched to any gene: 8. CDR1 is SNHLY, CDR2 FYNNEI, per germline. The CDR3 runs 16 residues. The CDR3 DNA follows: TGTGCCAGCAGAGCCGGGACTAGCGGCCCTCAAGAGACCCAGTACTTC. Its protein product is CASRAGTSGPQETQYF. Full variable domain (remainder filled in from reference TRBV2 and TRBJ2-5): EPEVTQTPSHQVTQMGQEVILRCVPISNHLYFYWYRQILGQKVEFLVSFYNNEISEKSEIFDDQFSVERPDGSNFTLKIRSTKLEDSAMYFCASRAGTSGPQETQYFGPGTRLLVL.

In this sample, this clonotype turned up many times. This sequence joins TRBV12-3 or TRBV12-4 and TRBJ2-2, with unresolved D. The CDR3 is 11 amino acids. V lost 6 bases, J lost 5 bases, and 4 bases lay in between. This CDR3 reads CASRATGELFF. CDR3 DNA: TGTGCCAGCAGGGCGACCGGGGAGCTGTTTTTT.

This clonotype came up many times. The chain recombines TRBV6-1 with TRBJ1-1, with unresolved D. The CDR3 runs 15 residues. The germline V gene encodes CDR1 MNHNS and CDR2 SASEGT. V was cut by 7 bases and J by 3 bases, with 18 bases left in between. CDR3 sequence (DNA): TGTGCCAGCAATGGACTTGCTGGAGGCGACACTGAAGCTTTCTTT. It codes for CASNGLAGGDTEAFF.

This clonotype was found many times. The chain couples TRBV28 to TRBJ2-7; no firm D call. CDR1 is MDHEN and CDR2 is SYDVKM in the germline V gene. This CDR3 region has 15 residues. V dropped 8 bases and J dropped 0 bases, with 17 bases sitting between them. CDR3 coding DNA: TGTGCCAGCTCCGCCCTGTCCCAATTCTCCTACGAGCAGTACTTC. It codes for CASSALSQFSYEQYF.

This clonotype was counted ten times or more. The chain employs TRBV12-3 or TRBV12-4 and TRBJ1-3; 7 bases are a match to TRBD1. The ends lost 4 bases at V and 3 bases at J; junction bases unmatched: 9. The CDR3 extends over 16 amino acids. The CDR3 reads CASSSRYRGYGNTIYF. CDR3 nucleotide sequence: TGTGCCAGCAGTTCCCGTTACAGGGGATATGGAAACACCATATATTTT.

This clonotype has a count of ten or more. The chain employs TRBV20-1 and TRBJ1-2; no firm D call. The CDR3 runs to 11 residues. The V and J ends lost 6 bases and 0 bases respectively, with 5 bases between them. The germline gives CDR1 DFQATT, CDR2 SNEGSKA (reference sequence). The CDR3 DNA sequence: TGCAGTGCAGGACCTAACTATGGCTACACCTTC. Translating it yields CSAGPNYGYTF.

Ten or more counts support this clonotype. This chain uses TRBV20-1 with TRBJ2-5, with 7 bases aligning to TRBD2. J gave up 4 bases and V 0 bases, and 14 bases lay outside the gene matches. CDR1 and CDR2 (germline): DFQATT, SNEGSKA (reference sequence). CDR3 length: 17 residues. The CDR3: CSARDPVMRAGPETQYF. The CDR3 DNA reads TGCAGTGCTAGAGACCCCGTCATGAGAGCGGGGCCAGAGACCCAGTACTTC.

The chain uses TRBV5-1 and TRBJ2-5, with D uncertain. Germline assignment: CDR1 SGHRS and CDR2 YFSETQ. CDR3 length: 16 amino acids. With 0 bases removed from V and 1 base from J, the gap between germline ends came to 13 bases. In DNA form, the CDR3 reads TGCGCCAGCAGCTTGGTGCCAGGCCTTGGCCAAGAGACCCAGTACTTC. Translating gives CASSLVPGLGQETQYF.

The rearrangement links TRBV4-1 to TRBJ1-5, with a possible D match to TRBD1 (5 bases). The CDR3 is 15 amino acids. Germline CDR1 and CDR2: MGHRA and YSYEKL. V was cut by 0 bases and J by 7 bases, with 13 bases left in between. The CDR3 region is CASSQEGVLSQPQHF. CDR3 coding DNA: TGCGCCAGCAGCCAAGAAGGGGTTCTGTCCCAGCCCCAGCATTTT.

There are a few counts of this clonotype. The J gene is TRBJ2-7, the V gene TRBV6-2 or TRBV6-3; 11 bases fit TRBD2. Germline-derived CDR1 and CDR2 are MNHEY and SVGEGT. With V trimmed by 0 bases and J by 5 bases, 18 bases remained unmatched. The CDR3 has 20 residues. DNA for the CDR3: TGTGCCAGCAGTTACTCGAGTCCAGGGCCTAGCGGGGGGCCGGGGGACGAGCAGTACTTC. Translation gives CASSYSSPGPSGGPGDEQYF.

The chain couples TRBV5-1 to TRBJ1-1; D is unresolved. The CDR3 is 13 residues long. The germline CDR1 and CDR2 sequences are SGHRS and YFSETQ. With 4 bases removed from V and 2 bases from J, the gap between germline ends came to 9 bases. CDR3 amino acids: CASSKTINTEAFF. The DNA for the CDR3 is TGCGCCAGCAGCAAGACAATTAACACTGAAGCTTTCTTT.